These 25 T cell receptor beta chains were sequenced from one sample in a study of blood T cell repertoires in COVID-19. The table came from immunoSEQ multiplex PCR; TCRdb's copy has only in-frame clones and leaves some out. The sample consists of fewer than 110,000 clones, approximately 90% of them appearing once. Sequencing was done on a sample of peripheral blood. All receptors derive from a man in his fifties or sixties with active or convalescent COVID-19.

The V call is TRBV10-2, the J call TRBJ1-1; D is unresolved. Germline V gene lookup returns CDR1 WSHSY and CDR2 SAAADI. The V and J ends lost 2 bases and 0 bases respectively, with 13 bases between them. CDR3 size: 16 residues. In nucleotides, the CDR3 is TGCGCCAGCAGTGAGAGGCGGCAGCCGATGAACACTGAAGCTTTCTTT. As protein: CASSERRQPMNTEAFF.

The V and J genes are TRBV19 and TRBJ1-2; D not certain. The CDR3 spans 14 residues. V shed 4 bases and J shed 2 bases, with 11 bases lying between them. Germline CDR1 is LNHDA and CDR2 is SQIVND (reference sequence). The CDR3 reads CASSTPTDNYGYTF. The DNA for the CDR3 is TGTGCCAGTAGTACCCCTACAGACAACTATGGCTACACCTTC.

The chain couples TRBV27 to TRBJ1-6; possibly TRBD1 for D (6 bases). This CDR3 has 14 residues. Germline loops: CDR1 MNHEY, CDR2 SMNVEV (reference sequence). The V and J ends lost 4 bases and 9 bases respectively, with 13 bases between them. CDR3 protein: CASSWVGGRSPLHF. CDR3 sequence (DNA): TGTGCCAGCAGTTGGGTGGGGGGGCGTTCACCCCTCCACTTT.

The rearrangement uses TRBV4-1 and TRBJ1-6; the D gene is possibly TRBD1 (5 bases). V lost 3 bases and J lost 4, with 7 bases in between. This CDR3 comprises 14 residues. Germline-derived CDR1 and CDR2 are MGHRA and YSYEKL. The CDR3 protein is CASSQGGYNSPLHF. CDR3 in DNA: TGCGCCAGCAGCCAGGGGGGTTATAATTCACCCCTCCACTTT.

This clone is a singleton in its sample. DNA for the CDR3: TGTGCCAGCAGCCAAGATGTCACTAGACGGTTGAACATTCAGTACTTC. This translates into CASSQDVTRRLNIQYF. The rearrangement uses TRBV3-1 (or the pseudogene TRBV3-2) and TRBJ2-4, with a possible D match to TRBD2 (5 bases). Germline lookup yields CDR1 LGHDT and CDR2 YNNKEL (reference sequence). The CDR3 totals 16 residues. Trimming pared 0 bases from V and 7 bases from J, leaving 16 bases between.

The chain uses TRBV11-2 and TRBJ2-1, with TRBD2 matching over 8 bases. The CDR3 sequence is 16 residues long. V shed 1 base, J shed 5 bases, and the junction held 7 bases outside the gene matches. Germline V gene sequence: CDR1 SGHAT, CDR2 FQNNGV. CDR3 nucleotide sequence: TGTGCCAGCAGCTTAGGGGCGGGACTAGTGGACAATGAGCAGTTCTTC. Residues: CASSLGAGLVDNEQFF.

The V and J genes are TRBV6-1 and TRBJ2-2; 14 bases fit TRBD2. CDR1 MNHNS and CDR2 SASEGT come from the germline V gene. J lost 4 bases, V lost 4 bases, and 14 bases had no gene match. There are 20 residues in the CDR3. The DNA of the CDR3 is TGTGCCAGCAGTGTACTCGGACTAGCGGGGGGCATGGGGGGCACCGGGGAGCTGTTTTTT. It is translated as CASSVLGLAGGMGGTGELFF.

CDR3 region: CASSPGTVSGNTIYF. CDR3 DNA sequence: TGTGCCAGCAGTCCCGGGACAGTCTCTGGAAACACCATATATTTT. This rearrangement joins TRBV27 to TRBJ1-3, with 7 bases aligning to TRBD1. The junction had 4 bases not matched to a gene; V was cut back by 5 bases and J by 0 bases. Per the germline V gene, CDR1 is MNHEY and CDR2 is SMNVEV (reference sequence). This CDR3 has 15 residues.

This clone was recorded only once. The chain combines TRBV3-1 (or the pseudogene TRBV3-2) with TRBJ2-7, with 7 bases fitting TRBD1. The germline V gene encodes CDR1 LGHDT and CDR2 YNNKEL (reference sequence). After removal of 4 bases from V and 3 bases from J, the junction contained 15 bases not matched to a gene. The CDR3 is 17 residues long. CDR3 amino acids: CASSPNFPRQGGYEQYF. The CDR3, as DNA: TGTGCCAGCAGCCCTAATTTCCCTAGACAGGGCGGCTACGAGCAGTACTTC.

This chain uses TRBV14 with TRBJ1-4; TRBD1 is a possible D gene (6 bases). The CDR3 sequence is 15 residues long. Germline loops: CDR1 SGHDN, CDR2 FVKESK. V was pared by 3 bases and J by 0 bases, with 8 bases between. This CDR3 reads CASSQDSSTNEKLFF. For the CDR3, the DNA is TGTGCCAGCAGCCAGGACAGCTCAACTAATGAAAAACTGTTTTTT.

The chain uses TRBV7-9 and TRBJ2-7, with TRBD1 as a possible D gene (5 bases). Germline CDR1 reads SEHNR; CDR2 reads FQNEAQ (reference sequence). The V and J ends lost 5 bases and 2 bases respectively, with 13 bases between them. This CDR3 is built from 14 residues. The CDR3 loop is CASSDHDSTYEQYF. In nucleotides, the CDR3 is TGTGCCAGCAGCGATCACGACAGTACCTACGAGCAGTACTTC. Filled out from reference TRBV7-9 and TRBJ2-7, the complete variable domain reads DTGVSQNPRHKITKRGQNVTFRCDPISEHNRLYWYRQTLGQGPEFLTYFQNEAQLEKSRLLSDRFSAERPKGSFSTLEIQRTEQGDSAMYLCASSDHDSTYEQYFGPGTRLTVT.

The rearrangement links TRBV15 to TRBJ2-1, with D possibly being TRBD2 (6 bases). Trimming cost V 3 bases and J 9 bases, with 27 bases left between them. The germline V gene has CDR1 LNHNV and CDR2 YYDKDF (reference sequence). CDR3 length equals 18 residues. The CDR3: CATSRSTTGGALEIEQFF. CDR3 DNA sequence: TGTGCCACCAGCAGGTCTACTACGGGCGGGGCCTTAGAGATTGAGCAGTTCTTC.

The J gene is TRBJ2-1, the V gene TRBV25-1, with a tentative D call TRBD2 (6 bases). Trimming pared 3 bases from V and 7 bases from J, leaving 16 bases between. In germline, CDR1 is MGHDK, CDR2 SYGVNS. The CDR3 sequence is 15 residues long. The CDR3 DNA follows: TGTGCCAGCAGTGATTACGGGGGACGAAGTAATGAGCAGTTCTTC. It translates to CASSDYGGRSNEQFF.

The chain recombines TRBV28 with TRBJ1-3, with 9 bases identical to TRBD1. Germline-derived CDR1 and CDR2 are MDHEN and SYDVKM. The CDR3 totals 15 residues. V trimming: 5 bases; J trimming: 5 bases; junction bases outside the gene matches: 7. CDR3: CASSAAGQGRNTIYF. The CDR3 DNA is TGTGCCAGCAGTGCCGCGGGACAGGGACGAAACACCATATATTTT.

This sequence joins TRBV28 and TRBJ2-7, with 9 bases that match TRBD2. CDR3 length equals 16 residues. V shed 5 bases and J 2 bases; nucleotides not matched to a gene: 10. CDR1 MDHEN and CDR2 SYDVKM come from the germline V gene. Here the CDR3 DNA reads TGTGCCAGCAGTCCACCGGGACTAGCAAGGACCTACGAGCAGTACTTC. It codes for CASSPPGLARTYEQYF. The full variable domain, with the rest looked up from reference TRBV28 and TRBJ2-7, is DVKVTQSSRYLVKRTGEKVFLECVQDMDHENMFWYRQDPGLGLRLIYFSYDVKMKEKGDIPEGYSVSREKKERFSLILESASTNQTSMYLCASSPPGLARTYEQYFGPGTRLTVT.

Remarks on this clone: A junction boundary mismatches the germline segment, possibly from a read error. The chain links TRBV6-1 to TRBJ2-7, with 12 bases matching TRBD1. This CDR3 spans 15 amino acids. In germline, CDR1 is MNHNS, CDR2 SASEGT. This CDR3 is CASSEGGQGACEQYF. CDR3 nucleotides: TGTGCCAGCAGCGAAGGGGGACAGGGGGCCTGCGAGCAGTACTTC.

The chain is built from TRBV29-1 and TRBJ2-7, with 7 bases fitting TRBD2. The CDR3 runs to 13 residues. Germline V CDR1 and CDR2: SQVTM, ANQGSEA. J lost 1 base, V lost 4 bases, and 4 bases had no gene match. CDR3 DNA sequence: TGCAGCGTTGCCCCTAGCGGTTCCTACGAGCAGTACTTC. Its translation is CSVAPSGSYEQYF.

This clone was counted once. This chain uses TRBV2 with TRBJ1-2; D gene ambiguous. Germline V gives CDR1 SNHLY, CDR2 FYNNEI. The CDR3 totals 15 residues. V lost 2 bases and J 2 bases, leaving 12 bases between the germline ends. DNA of the CDR3: TGTGCCAGCAGTGAATTCGGGTCGGCGAACTATGGCTACACCTTC. This sequence encodes CASSEFGSANYGYTF. The whole variable domain, filled in from reference TRBV2 and TRBJ1-2, reads EPEVTQTPSHQVTQMGQEVILRCVPISNHLYFYWYRQILGQKVEFLVSFYNNEISEKSEIFDDQFSVERPDGSNFTLKIRSTKLEDSAMYFCASSEFGSANYGYTFGSGTRLTVV.

The rearrangement joins TRBV10-2 to TRBJ2-7; D remains ambiguous. Germline-derived CDR1 and CDR2 are WSHSY and SAAADI. This CDR3 region has 13 residues. V was clipped by 2 bases and J by 3 bases, with 8 bases between them. This CDR3 is CASSEGGLYEQYF. The CDR3 DNA is TGCGCCAGCAGTGAGGGCGGTCTCTACGAGCAGTACTTC.

The chain links TRBV6-5 to TRBJ1-4; 8 bases are a match to TRBD1. V lost 6 bases to trimming and J lost 5 bases; unmatched junction nucleotides: 8. The length of the CDR3 is 15 residues. Germline V gene lookup returns CDR1 MNHEY and CDR2 SVGAGI. DNA for the CDR3: TGTGCCAGCAGCCCGGACAGGGAGGAAAATGAAAAACTGTTTTTT. This encodes CASSPDREENEKLFF.

The rearrangement links TRBV6-2 or TRBV6-3 to TRBJ2-3; TRBD2 agrees at 8 bases. The CDR3 contains 16 residues. J gave up 4 bases and V 4 bases, and 10 bases lay outside the gene matches. In germline, CDR1 is MNHEY, CDR2 SVGEGT. The CDR3 here is CASSFGLAEPSDTQYF. The CDR3 coding sequence is TGTGCCAGCAGTTTCGGACTAGCAGAACCATCAGATACGCAGTATTTT.

The V call is TRBV24-1, the J call TRBJ2-2; the match to TRBD1 covers 8 bases. This CDR3 has 16 amino acids. Trimming took 4 bases from V and 2 from J; bases not matched to a gene: 5. The germline gives CDR1 KGHDR, CDR2 SFDVKD. The CDR3 is CATSEYRGSNTGELFF. DNA for the CDR3: TGTGCCACCAGTGAATACAGGGGGTCTAACACCGGGGAGCTGTTTTTT.

The J gene is TRBJ1-1, the V gene TRBV19, with D hard to call. There are 11 residues in the CDR3. With 8 bases removed from V and 2 bases from J, the gap between germline ends came to 6 bases. Germline V gene sequence: CDR1 LNHDA, CDR2 SQIVND (reference sequence). The CDR3 coding sequence is TGTGCCAGTCTATACAACACTGAAGCTTTCTTT. Translated, it gives CASLYNTEAFF.

The rearrangement uses TRBV27 and TRBJ1-2; D possibly corresponds to TRBD1 (5 bases). This CDR3 has 14 residues. V was clipped by 5 bases and J by 4 bases, with 14 bases between them. The germline V gene encodes CDR1 MNHEY and CDR2 SMNVEV (reference sequence). The CDR3 DNA reads TGTGCCAGCAGTCTACGGTGGGGCGGCTATGGCTACACCTTC. Translation: CASSLRWGGYGYTF.

This clone was counted a single time. This chain uses TRBV6-1 with TRBJ2-3, with 10 positions matching TRBD2. The V and J ends lost 5 bases and 4 bases, in that order; junction bases with no gene match: 3. CDR3 length: 14 residues. Germline lookup yields CDR1 MNHNS and CDR2 SASEGT. The CDR3 DNA is TGTGCCAGCAGTTGGACTAGCGGTTCAGATACGCAGTATTTT. Its translation is CASSWTSGSDTQYF.